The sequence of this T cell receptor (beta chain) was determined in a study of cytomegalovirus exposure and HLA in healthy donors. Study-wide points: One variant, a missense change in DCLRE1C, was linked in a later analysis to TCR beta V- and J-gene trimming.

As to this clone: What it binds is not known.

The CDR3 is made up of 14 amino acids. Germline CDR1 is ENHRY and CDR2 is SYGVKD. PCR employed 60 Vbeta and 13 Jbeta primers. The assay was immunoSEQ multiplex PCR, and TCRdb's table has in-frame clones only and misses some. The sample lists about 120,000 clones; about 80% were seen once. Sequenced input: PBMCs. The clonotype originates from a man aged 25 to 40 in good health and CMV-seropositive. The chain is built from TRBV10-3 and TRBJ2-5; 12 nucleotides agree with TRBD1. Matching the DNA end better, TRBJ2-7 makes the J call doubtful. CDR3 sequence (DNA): TGTGCCATCAGCGGGACAGGGGGCCCCTACGAGCAGTACTTC. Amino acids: CAISGTGGPYEQYF.